This T cell receptor beta chain appears in the sequencing data of a study of control samples from healthy donors and cancer patients. Assay: immunoSEQ multiplex PCR; the TCRdb copy retains only in-frame clones and omits some. The sample consists of around 120,000 clones, around 87% of them appearing once. V lost 5 bases to trimming and J lost 5 bases, with 12 bases between them. The germline CDR1 and CDR2 sequences are LNHDA and SQIVND (reference sequence). The CDR3 covers 13 residues. The sample was PBMCs. The chain uses TRBV19 and TRBJ1-1; D is undetermined. This receptor was obtained from a woman in her 50s with colorectal cancer. CDR3 protein: CASSAAPGTEAFF. The CDR3 bases are TGTGCCAGTAGTGCAGCCCCGGGTACTGAAGCTTTCTTT.